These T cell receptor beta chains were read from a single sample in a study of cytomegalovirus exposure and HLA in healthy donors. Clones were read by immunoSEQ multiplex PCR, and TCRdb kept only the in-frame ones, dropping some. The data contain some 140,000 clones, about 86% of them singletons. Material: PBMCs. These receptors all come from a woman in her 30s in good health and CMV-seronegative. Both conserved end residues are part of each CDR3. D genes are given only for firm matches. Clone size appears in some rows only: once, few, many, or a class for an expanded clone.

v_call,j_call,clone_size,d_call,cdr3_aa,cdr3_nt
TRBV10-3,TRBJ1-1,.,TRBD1,CAISDTTGNTEAFF,TGTGCCATCAGTGATACGACAGGGAATACTGAAGCTTTCTTT
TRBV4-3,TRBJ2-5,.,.,CASSQVKGGAQETQYF,TGCGCCAGCAGCCAAGTCAAGGGGGGGGCCCAAGAGACCCAGTACTTC
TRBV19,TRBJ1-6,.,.,CASSSGSNSPLHF,TGTGCCAGTAGTAGTGGGAGCAATTCACCCCTCCACTTT
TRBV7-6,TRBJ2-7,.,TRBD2,CASSSWTSGVHEQYF,TGTGCCAGCAGCTCGTGGACTAGCGGGGTCCACGAGCAGTACTTC
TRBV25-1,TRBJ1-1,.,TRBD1,CASSPQGAMNTEAFF,TGTGCCAGCAGTCCCCAGGGGGCGATGAACACTGAAGCTTTCTTT
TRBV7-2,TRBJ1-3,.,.,CASSLMGAQVGNTIYF,TGTGCCAGCAGCTTGATGGGGGCACAAGTCGGAAACACCATATATTTT
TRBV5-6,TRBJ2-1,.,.,CASTLLRGGNYNEQFF,TGTGCCAGCACCCTCCTTAGGGGGGGGAACTACAATGAGCAGTTCTTC
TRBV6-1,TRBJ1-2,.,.,CASSERRGNGYTF,TGTGCCAGCAGTGAAAGGCGGGGAAATGGCTACACCTTC
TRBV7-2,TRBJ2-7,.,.,CASSPTRNSYEQYF,TGTGCCAGCAGCCCGACAAGGAATTCCTACGAGCAGTACTTC
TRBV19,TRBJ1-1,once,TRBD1,CASSWTGSVNTEAFF,TGTGCCAGCAGTTGGACAGGGTCCGTGAACACTGAAGCTTTCTTT
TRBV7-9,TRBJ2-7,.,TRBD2,CSSSLAGGGYEQYF,TGTTCCAGCAGCTTAGCCGGGGGGGGCTACGAGCAGTACTTC
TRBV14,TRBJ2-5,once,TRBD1,CASSQDWARGPETQYF,TGTGCCAGCAGCCAAGACTGGGCCAGGGGGCCAGAGACCCAGTACTTC
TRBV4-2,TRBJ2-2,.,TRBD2,CASSPGASGFTGELFF,TGTGCCAGCAGCCCGGGGGCTAGCGGGTTCACCGGGGAGCTGTTTTTT
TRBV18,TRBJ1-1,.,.,CASSPDGGTEGEAFF,TGTGCCAGCTCCCCCGATGGTGGGACGGAGGGGGAAGCTTTCTTT
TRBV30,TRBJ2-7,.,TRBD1,CAWSVPGQGLYEQYF,TGTGCCTGGAGTGTACCGGGACAGGGGCTCTACGAGCAGTACTTC
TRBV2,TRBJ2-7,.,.,CASSEQTYEQYF,TGTGCCAGCAGTGAACAGACTTACGAGCAGTACTTC
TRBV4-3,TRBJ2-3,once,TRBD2,CASSQDLPAGGGVDTQYF,TGCGCCAGCAGCCAAGATCTGCCAGCGGGGGGCGGAGTGGATACGCAGTATTTT
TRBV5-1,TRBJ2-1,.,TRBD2,CASSLGLAGDYNEQFF,TGCGCCAGCAGCTTGGGGCTAGCGGGAGACTACAATGAGCAGTTCTTC
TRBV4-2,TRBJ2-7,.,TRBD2,CASSQESGGRAYEQYF,TGTGCCAGCAGCCAAGAATCGGGTGGGAGGGCCTACGAGCAGTACTTC
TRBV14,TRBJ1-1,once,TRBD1,CASSRWTGGTEAFF,TGTGCCAGCAGCCGTTGGACAGGGGGCACTGAAGCTTTCTTT
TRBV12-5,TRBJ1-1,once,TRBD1,CASGDYGQGAEAFF,TGTGCTAGTGGTGATTACGGACAGGGGGCTGAAGCTTTCTTT
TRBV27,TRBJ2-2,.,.,CATLDSFTGELFF,TGTGCCACCCTGGACAGCTTCACCGGGGAGCTGTTTTTT
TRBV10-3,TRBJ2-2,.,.,CAISGTRNTGELFF,TGTGCCATCAGTGGAACTAGAAACACCGGGGAGCTGTTTTTT
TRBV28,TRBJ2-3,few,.,CASLNRDKGTDTQYF,TGTGCCAGCTTGAACCGGGACAAAGGCACAGATACGCAGTATTTT
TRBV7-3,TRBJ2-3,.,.,CASSLQGTDTQYF,TGTGCCAGCAGCCTCCAGGGCACAGATACGCAGTATTTT
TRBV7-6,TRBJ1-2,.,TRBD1,CASSLVQGDGYTF,TGTGCCAGCAGCTTAGTACAGGGGGATGGCTACACCTTC
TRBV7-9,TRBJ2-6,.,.,CASSPRGYRTPSGANVLTF,TGTGCCAGCAGTCCTCGCGGGTACAGAACCCCTTCTGGGGCCAACGTCCTGACTTTC
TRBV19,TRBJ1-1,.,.,CASSILIREAEAFF,TGTGCCAGTAGTATTCTAATTCGGGAGGCTGAAGCTTTCTTT
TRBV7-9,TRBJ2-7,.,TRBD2,CASSSSGRGSWEQYF,TGTGCCAGCAGCTCGAGCGGGAGGGGCTCGTGGGAGCAGTACTTC
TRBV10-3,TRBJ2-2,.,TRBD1,CAISAGQGAFTGELFF,TGTGCCATCAGTGCTGGTCAGGGGGCTTTCACCGGGGAGCTGTTTTTT
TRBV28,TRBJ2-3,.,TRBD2,CASRAGIAGETDTQYF,TGTGCCAGCAGAGCGGGGATAGCGGGAGAGACAGATACGCAGTATTTT
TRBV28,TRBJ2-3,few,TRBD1,CASSSYTGTGGRSSTDTQYF,TGTGCCAGCAGCTCCTACACCGGGACAGGGGGCAGGTCTTCCACAGATACGCAGTATTTT
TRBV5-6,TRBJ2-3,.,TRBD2,CASSLVTSKKTDTQYF,TGTGCCAGCAGCTTGGTGACTAGCAAGAAAACAGATACGCAGTATTTT
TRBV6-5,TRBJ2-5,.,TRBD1,CASSYARTGRETQYF,TGTGCCAGCAGTTACGCCCGGACAGGGAGGGAGACCCAGTACTTC
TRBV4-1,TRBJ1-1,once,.,CASALRQGLQTEAFF,TGCGCCAGTGCACTCCGCCAGGGTCTACAAACTGAAGCTTTCTTT
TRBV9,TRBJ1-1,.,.,CASNRQATQENTEAFF,TGTGCCAGCAACCGACAGGCCACCCAAGAGAACACTGAAGCTTTCTTT
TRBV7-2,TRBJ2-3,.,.,CASSLGASYSTDTQYF,TGTGCCAGCAGCCTAGGGGCCAGCTATAGCACAGATACGCAGTATTTT
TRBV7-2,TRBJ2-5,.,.,CASSLAAGFEETQYF,TGTGCCAGCAGCTTAGCGGCAGGGTTCGAAGAGACCCAGTACTTC
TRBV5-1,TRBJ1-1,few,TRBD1,CASSTDRVGTEAFF,TGCGCCAGCAGCACGGACAGGGTGGGCACTGAAGCTTTCTTT
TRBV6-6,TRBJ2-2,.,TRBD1,CASSTTGSTGELFF,TGTGCCAGCAGCACGACAGGGTCCACCGGGGAGCTGTTTTTT
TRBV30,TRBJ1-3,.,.,CARTKTDSGNTIYF,TGTGCCCGTACTAAGACGGACTCTGGAAACACCATATATTTT
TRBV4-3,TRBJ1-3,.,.,CASSQVSSGPIGNTIYF,TGCGCCAGCAGCCAAGTTAGTAGTGGTCCTATAGGAAACACCATATATTTT
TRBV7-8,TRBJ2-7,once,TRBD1,CASFPGQGKQYF,TGTGCCAGCTTTCCGGGACAGGGAAAGCAGTACTTC
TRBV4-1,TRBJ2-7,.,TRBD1,CASSTRQGTTYEQYF,TGCGCCAGCAGCACCAGACAGGGGACAACCTACGAGCAGTACTTC
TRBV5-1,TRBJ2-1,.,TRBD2,CASSLAGLAFDEQFF,TGCGCCAGCAGCTTGGCTGGACTAGCTTTCGATGAGCAGTTCTTC
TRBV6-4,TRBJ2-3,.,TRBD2,CASSEGSAGGSTDTQYF,TGTGCCAGCAGTGAGGGTTCCGCGGGGGGAAGCACAGATACGCAGTATTTT
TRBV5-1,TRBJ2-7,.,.,CASSLGGGNREGEQYF,TGCGCCAGCAGCTTGGGAGGCGGAAACAGGGAGGGCGAGCAGTACTTC